This passage covers 24 T cell receptor beta chains from one sample sequenced in a study of T cell repertoires in cytomegalovirus infection. MiXCR, applied by TCRdb to the reads, yields one record per CDR3 protein. This table has some 800,000 distinct CDR3 sequences, 32% appearing once. No antigen is known for these receptors. Material: cultured CD8+ T cells from PBMCs, obtained from culture after CMV antigen stimulation. These TCRs come from a human donor in good health (CMV status not recorded). Some clones in this sample may be carry-over from other donors' samples.

Notes on this clonotype: At one end, the junction sequence differs from germline, possibly due to a read error. The CDR3 DNA follows: TGTGCCAGCAACTTATGGAGGGGGGGGGAGACCCAGTACTTC. It specifies CASNLWRGGETQYF. The rearrangement links TRBV11-2 to TRBJ2-5; D possibly corresponds to TRBD2 (7 bases). Germline-derived CDR1 and CDR2 are SGHAT and FQNNGV. There are 14 residues in the CDR3.

This clonotype was observed a handful of times. The chain couples TRBV6-2 or TRBV6-3 to TRBJ1-1, with D perhaps matching TRBD1 (5 bases). This CDR3 is 12 amino acids long. Germline CDR1 is MNHEY and CDR2 is SVGEGT. The V gene lost 7 bases and the J gene lost 11 bases, with 17 bases spanning the gap. CDR3 residues: CASTGTDVSAFF. The CDR3 region has the DNA TGTGCCAGCACCGGGACTGACGTGAGTGCTTTCTTT.

This clonotype came up many times. The genes are TRBV7-9 and TRBJ2-1, with 7 bases identical to TRBD2. This CDR3 is 14 amino acids long. V lost 4 bases to trimming and J lost 4 bases; unmatched junction nucleotides: 4. Germline CDR1 reads SEHNR; CDR2 reads FQNEAQ (reference sequence). The CDR3 sequence is CASSSGGRYNEQFF. CDR3 coding DNA: TGTGCCAGCAGCTCGGGGGGAAGATACAATGAGCAGTTCTTC.

The gene calls are TRBV10-2 and TRBJ2-7; tentative D call: TRBD2 (6 bases). CDR3 length: 14 residues. Germline CDR1 and CDR2: WSHSY and SAAADI. V was trimmed by 7 bases and J by 3 bases, leaving 16 bases between them. The CDR3 loop is CASMGGGVSYEQYF. As DNA, the CDR3 is TGCGCCAGCATGGGAGGAGGGGTTAGCTACGAGCAGTACTTC.

There are a few counts of this clonotype. This rearrangement joins TRBV12-3 or TRBV12-4 to TRBJ2-2; D perhaps matches TRBD2 (6 bases). This CDR3 spans 16 amino acids. Trimming cost V 1 base and J 0 bases, with 9 bases left between them. In nucleotides, the CDR3 is TGTGCCAGCAGTTTAGTAGCGGTGGCGAACACCGGGGAGCTGTTTTTT. Translation: CASSLVAVANTGELFF.

The sample holds a few counts of this clonotype. The chain has TRBV7-2 and TRBJ2-7; 7 nucleotides agree with TRBD1. J was trimmed by 0 bases and V by 4 bases; bases with no gene match: 3. The CDR3 contains 14 residues. The germline V gene has CDR1 SGHTA and CDR2 FQGNSA. This chain's CDR3 is CASSWGQRSYEQYF. CDR3 sequence (DNA): TGTGCCAGCAGCTGGGGACAGCGCTCCTACGAGCAGTACTTC.

The V gene is TRBV7-6, the J gene TRBJ2-1, with D perhaps matching TRBD1 (5 bases). This CDR3 has 13 residues. Trimming shortened V by 5 bases and J by 8 bases, and 13 bases separated the two germline ends. Germline values: CDR1 SGHVS, CDR2 FNYEAQ. Here the CDR3 DNA reads TGTGCCAGCAGCCCGATCGTAGGGGATGAGCAGTTCTTC. This sequence encodes CASSPIVGDEQFF.

This clonotype showed up many times. The chain has TRBV19 and TRBJ1-6, with D perhaps matching TRBD1 (6 bases). Germline V gene lookup returns CDR1 LNHDA and CDR2 SQIVND (reference sequence). V was clipped by 3 bases and J by 13 bases, with 19 bases between them. CDR3 length: 15 amino acids. The DNA for the CDR3 is TGTGCCAGTAGTATTGATCGACAGGCCCTACTTCCCCTCCACTTT. As protein: CASSIDRQALLPLHF.

This clonotype was observed a few times. The V gene is TRBV5-1, the J gene TRBJ2-1; 7 bases align to TRBD2. The germline V gene encodes CDR1 SGHRS and CDR2 YFSETQ. The CDR3 length is 14 residues. After removal of 7 bases from V and 1 base from J, the junction contained 5 bases not matched to a gene. The CDR3 sequence: CASPASGSYNEQFF. The CDR3 DNA reads TGCGCCAGCCCCGCTAGCGGATCCTACAATGAGCAGTTCTTC.

This clonotype was recorded once. V and J are TRBV7-4 and TRBJ1-6; a possible D gene is TRBD1 (6 bases). Germline CDR1 reads SGHVT; CDR2 reads SQSDAQ. This CDR3 has 12 amino acids. V dropped 6 bases and J dropped 10 bases, with 10 bases sitting between them. The CDR3 region is CASRDSASPLHF. The CDR3 coding sequence is TGTGCCAGCAGGGACAGCGCGTCACCCCTCCACTTT. Based on the CDR3 plus reference TRBV7-4 and TRBJ1-6, the full variable domain is GAGVSQSPRYKVAKRGRDVALRCDSISGHVTLYWYRQTLGQGSEVLTYSQSDAQRDKSGRPSGRFSAERPERSVSTLKIQRTEQGDSAVYLCASRDSASPLHFGNGTRLTVT.

The V and J genes are TRBV6-6 and TRBJ1-5; 9 positions agree with TRBD1. Unmatched junction bases numbered 4, after V lost 4 bases and J lost 3 bases. Germline V lookup: CDR1 MNHNY, CDR2 SVGAGI (reference sequence). CDR3 length equals 15 residues. For the CDR3, the DNA is TGTGCCAGCAGTTTACGGACAGGGGACAATCAGCCCCAGCATTTT. Its protein product is CASSLRTGDNQPQHF.

Ten or more counts support this clonotype. V gene TRBV6-2 or TRBV6-3 combines with J gene TRBJ1-2; TRBD1 agrees at 8 bases. CDR1 MNHEY and CDR2 SVGEGT come from the germline V gene. After removal of 10 bases from V and 3 bases from J, the junction contained 7 bases not matched to a gene. CDR3 length: 13 residues. The CDR3 is CAIWTGIDYGYTF. For the CDR3, the DNA is TGTGCCATTTGGACAGGGATCGACTATGGCTACACCTTC.

A few counts support this clonotype. The chain employs TRBV11-3 and TRBJ1-1; possible D gene TRBD1, 6 bases. Per germline, CDR1 SGHNT and CDR2 YENEEA. This CDR3 contains 12 residues. Trimming shortened V by 8 bases and J by 7 bases, and 14 bases separated the two germline ends. CDR3 loop: CASSALDSEAFF. CDR3 sequence (DNA): TGTGCCAGCTCTGCTTTGGACAGTGAAGCTTTCTTT.

This clonotype was found a few times. The genes are TRBV27 and TRBJ1-4, with D unclear. The CDR3 is 14 residues long. Deletions cut 3 bases from V and 0 bases from J, with 5 bases between. Looked up from germline, CDR1 is MNHEY and CDR2 is SMNVEV (reference sequence). CDR3 in amino acids: CASSFGATNEKLFF. The CDR3 nucleotides are TGTGCCAGCAGTTTTGGTGCAACTAATGAAAAACTGTTTTTT.

This clonotype appeared a few times. This chain links TRBV6-5 with TRBJ2-3, with D possibly being TRBD1 or TRBD2 (6 bases each). V was shortened by 0 bases and J by 4 bases, with 11 bases between the two germline ends. Germline CDR1 is MNHEY and CDR2 is SVGAGI. The CDR3 is 15 amino acids. Here the CDR3 reads CASSYSGAGSDTQYF. The CDR3 DNA follows: TGTGCCAGCAGTTACTCGGGGGCGGGATCAGATACGCAGTATTTT.

The chain joins TRBV19 to TRBJ2-7, with D perhaps TRBD2 (6 bases). Germline CDR1 reads LNHDA; CDR2 reads SQIVND (reference sequence). The germline V and J ends were trimmed by 3 bases and 6 bases, with 9 bases remaining between them. This CDR3 has 12 residues. The CDR3 sequence is CASSMQGGEQYF. In nucleotides, the CDR3 is TGTGCCAGTAGTATGCAGGGAGGCGAGCAGTACTTC.

J is TRBJ2-7 and V is TRBV9; D ambiguous. This CDR3 has 14 residues. Germline CDR1 reads SGDLS; CDR2 reads YYNGEE. Trimming stripped 0 bases from V and 0 bases from J, with 7 bases between. The CDR3 nucleotides read TGTGCCAGCAGCGTAGGGGCAGACTCCTACGAGCAGTACGTC. It specifies CASSVGADSYEQYV.

In its sample, this clonotype was seen a few times. V usage is TRBV20-1 and J usage is TRBJ1-1; D not certain. The CDR3 has 14 amino acids. Germline CDR1 DFQATT, CDR2 SNEGSKA (reference sequence). V shed 2 bases and J shed 1 base, with 11 bases lying between them. CDR3 amino acids: CSARSAEKNTEAFF. The CDR3 nucleotides read TGCAGTGCTAGATCGGCGGAGAAGAACACTGAAGCTTTCTTT.

This clonotype was seen repeatedly, ten times or more. CDR3 loop: CASSLKETVQRLGGYTF. CDR3 in DNA: TGTGCCAGCAGCTTAAAGGAGACAGTCCAGCGGTTAGGCGGCTACACCTTC. J is TRBJ1-2 and V is TRBV7-8, with D perhaps TRBD1 (5 bases). Trimming stripped 2 bases from V and 8 bases from J, with 24 bases between. Germline CDR1 SGHVS, CDR2 FQNEAQ. This CDR3 comprises 17 residues.

This clonotype has just a few counts. The genes are TRBV7-9 and TRBJ2-3, with 10 bases lining up with TRBD2. Germline values: CDR1 SEHNR, CDR2 FQNEAQ (reference sequence). V lost 5 bases to trimming and J lost 2 bases; unmatched junction nucleotides: 7. CDR3 size: 16 residues. CDR3 sequence reads: CASSPPGLAPTDTQYF. As DNA, the CDR3 is TGTGCCAGCAGCCCCCCGGGACTAGCGCCCACAGATACGCAGTATTTT. The full variable domain, its missing parts supplied by reference TRBV7-9 and TRBJ2-3, is DTGVSQNPRHKITKRGQNVTFRCDPISEHNRLYWYRQTLGQGPEFLTYFQNEAQLEKSRLLSDRFSAERPKGSFSTLEIQRTEQGDSAMYLCASSPPGLAPTDTQYFGPGTRLTVL.

The chain is built from TRBV6-5 and TRBJ2-1; D is possibly TRBD2 (6 bases). V was pared by 6 bases and J by 1 base, with 10 bases between. Per the germline V gene, CDR1 is MNHEY and CDR2 is SVGAGI. This CDR3 comprises 14 residues. CDR3 protein: CASRMGGSYNEQFF. The CDR3 DNA sequence: TGTGCCAGCAGAATGGGGGGTTCCTACAATGAGCAGTTCTTC.

J is TRBJ2-3 and V is TRBV4-1; the D is unclear. Between the trimmed V and J ends, which lost 0 bases and 0 bases, there was a span of 10 bases. This CDR3 has 16 residues. Germline V gene data show CDR1 as MGHRA and CDR2 as YSYEKL. CDR3 nucleotides: TGCGCCAGCAGCCAAGATGCCAGAGGAAGCACAGATACGCAGTATTTT. This translates into CASSQDARGSTDTQYF.

The chain is built from TRBV6-5 and TRBJ2-3, with unresolved D. Germline V lookup: CDR1 MNHEY, CDR2 SVGAGI. The CDR3 contains 14 residues. With 5 bases removed from V and 3 bases from J, the gap between germline ends came to 12 bases. CDR3 sequence (DNA): TGTGCCAGCAGTACGGCCAGACAAACAGATACGCAGTATTTT. It specifies CASSTARQTDTQYF.

This clonotype was observed a few times. The rearrangement uses TRBV6-4 and TRBJ2-3; D is uncertain. V lost 3 bases, J lost 1 base, and 11 bases lay in between. Looked up from germline, CDR1 is MRHNA and CDR2 is SNTAGT. The CDR3 is 15 amino acids. The CDR3 region is CASSDERWGTDTQYF. DNA for the CDR3: TGTGCCAGCAGTGATGAACGATGGGGCACAGATACGCAGTATTTT.